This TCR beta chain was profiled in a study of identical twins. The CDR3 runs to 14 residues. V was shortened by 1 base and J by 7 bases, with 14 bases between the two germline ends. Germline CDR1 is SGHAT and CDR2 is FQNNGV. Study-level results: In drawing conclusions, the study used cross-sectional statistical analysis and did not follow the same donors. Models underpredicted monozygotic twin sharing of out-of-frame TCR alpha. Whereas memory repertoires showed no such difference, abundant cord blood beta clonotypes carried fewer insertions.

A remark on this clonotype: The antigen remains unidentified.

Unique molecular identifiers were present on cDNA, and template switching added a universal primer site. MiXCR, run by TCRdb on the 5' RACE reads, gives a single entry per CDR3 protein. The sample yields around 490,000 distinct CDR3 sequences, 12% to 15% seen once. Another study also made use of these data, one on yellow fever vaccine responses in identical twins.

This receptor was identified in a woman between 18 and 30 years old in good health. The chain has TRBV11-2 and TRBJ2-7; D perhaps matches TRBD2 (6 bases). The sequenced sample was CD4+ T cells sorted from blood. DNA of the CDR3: TGTGCCAGCAGCTTAGCGGGTCGGGAGTGGGAGCAGTACTTC. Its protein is CASSLAGREWEQYF.